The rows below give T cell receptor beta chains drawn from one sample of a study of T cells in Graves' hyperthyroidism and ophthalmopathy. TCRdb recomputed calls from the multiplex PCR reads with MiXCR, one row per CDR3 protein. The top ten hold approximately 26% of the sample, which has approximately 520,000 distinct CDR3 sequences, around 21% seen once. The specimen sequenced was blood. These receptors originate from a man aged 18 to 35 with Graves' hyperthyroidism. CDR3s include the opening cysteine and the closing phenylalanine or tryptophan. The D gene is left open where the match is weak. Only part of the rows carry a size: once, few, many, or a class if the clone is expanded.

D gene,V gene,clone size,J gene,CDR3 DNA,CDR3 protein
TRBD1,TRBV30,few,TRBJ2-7,TGTGCCTGGAGTGCTTACCGGGACAGTTTCTACGAGCAGTACTTC,CAWSAYRDSFYEQYF
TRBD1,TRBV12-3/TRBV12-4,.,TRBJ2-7,TGTGCCAGCAGTTTAACGACAGGGGGCGCGGGGGCCCACGAGCAGTACTTC,CASSLTTGGAGAHEQYF
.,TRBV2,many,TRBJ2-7,TGTGCCAGCAGAGCAGGGGTGTCCTACGAGCAGTACTTC,CASRAGVSYEQYF
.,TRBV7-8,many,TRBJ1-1,TGTGCCAGCAGCTTAGATGAGGGACTGGGCACTGAAGCTTTCTTT,CASSLDEGLGTEAFF
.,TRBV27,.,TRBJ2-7,TGTGCCAGCAGTCCCTTCTTCGGGGACGAGCAGTACTTC,CASSPFFGDEQYF
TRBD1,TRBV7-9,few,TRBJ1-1,TGTGCCAGCAGCTCGACAGGGGGGGACAACACTGAAGCTTTCTTT,CASSSTGGDNTEAFF
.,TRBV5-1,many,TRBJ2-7,TGCGCCAGCAGCGGAGCCACAGGGAGCTCCTACGAGCAGTACTTC,CASSGATGSSYEQYF
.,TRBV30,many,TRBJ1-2,TGTGCCTGGAGCCCCCAGGGACGTAGAGTGGGAGGCTACACCTTC,CAWSPQGRRVGGYTF
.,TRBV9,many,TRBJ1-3,TGTGCCAGCAGCGTAGGGCAGGGGAACTCTGGAAACACCATATATTTT,CASSVGQGNSGNTIYF
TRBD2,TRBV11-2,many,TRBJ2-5,TGTGCCAGCAGCCCAGCGGGGGGTACGAGGGAGACCCAGTACTTC,CASSPAGGTRETQYF
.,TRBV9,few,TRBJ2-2,TGTGCCAGCAGCGCCCTGGGGGGGGAGCTGTTTTTT,CASSALGGELFF
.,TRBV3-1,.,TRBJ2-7,TGTGCCAGCAGCCAAGGGGCCAGGGCTTACGAGCAGTACTTC,CASSQGARAYEQYF
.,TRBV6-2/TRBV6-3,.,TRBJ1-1,TGTGCCAGCAGTTACAGCCCGGCCAGCCCGAACACTGAAGCTTTCTTT,CASSYSPASPNTEAFF
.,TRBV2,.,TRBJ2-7,TGTGCCAGCAGTCCCGGGTCGGGGGAACGCGAGCAGTACTTC,CASSPGSGEREQYF
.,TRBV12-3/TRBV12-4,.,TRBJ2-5,TGTGCCAGCAGTTCCCCCCGCGGCGGGGAACAAGAGACCCAGTACTTC,CASSSPRGGEQETQYF
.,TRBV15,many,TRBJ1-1,TGTGCCACCAGCCCGACCATGAACACTGAAGCTTTCTTT,CATSPTMNTEAFF
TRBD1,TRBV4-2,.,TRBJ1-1,TGTGCCAGCAGCCCCGGGACAGGTCTATTGGTGACTGAAGCTTTCTTT,CASSPGTGLLVTEAFF
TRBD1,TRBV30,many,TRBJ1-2,TGTGCCTGGAGTGACCCGGGACAGGGGGCGCATGGCTACACCTTC,CAWSDPGQGAHGYTF
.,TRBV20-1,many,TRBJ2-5,TGCAGTGCTAGCCGGGACTTACATGCAGGGACCCAGTACTTC,CSASRDLHAGTQYF
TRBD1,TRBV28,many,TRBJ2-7,TGTGCCAGCAGGGGACAGAGGGGTTCCTACTACGAGCAGTACTTC,CASRGQRGSYYEQYF
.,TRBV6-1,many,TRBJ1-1,TGTGCCAGCAGCCCCACCCACATCGAGAACACTGAAGCTTTCTTT,CASSPTHIENTEAFF
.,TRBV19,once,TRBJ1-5,TGTGCCAGTTCAGACCCAAAGAGCAATCAGCCCCAGCATTTT,CASSDPKSNQPQHF
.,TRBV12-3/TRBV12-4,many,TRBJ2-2,TGTGCCAGCAGCGGGGCGGGTTCGAACACCGGGGAGCTGTTTTTT,CASSGAGSNTGELFF
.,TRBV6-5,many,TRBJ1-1,TGTGCCAGCAGTTTAGGGGGTAACAAAGCTTTCTTT,CASSLGGNKAFF
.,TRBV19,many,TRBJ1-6,TGTGCCAGTAGCTCCTATAATTCACCCCTCCACTTT,CASSSYNSPLHF
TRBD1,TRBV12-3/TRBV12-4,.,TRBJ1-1,TGTGCCAGCAGTTTAAGGACAGGGGCGACAATGAACACTGAAGCTTTCTTT,CASSLRTGATMNTEAFF
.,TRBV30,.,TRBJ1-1,TGTGCCTGGAGTTCCTTATGGCCTAGTCGGAAACCCTTAAACACTGAAGCTTTCTTT,CAWSSLWPSRKPLNTEAFF
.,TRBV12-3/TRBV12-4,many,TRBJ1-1,TGTGCCAGCAGTCCGACAGCAACGAACACTGAAGCTTTCTTT,CASSPTATNTEAFF
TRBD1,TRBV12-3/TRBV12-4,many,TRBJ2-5,TGTGCCAGCAGCTTATCCCCGGACAGGGGGTGGGAGACCCAGTACTTC,CASSLSPDRGWETQYF
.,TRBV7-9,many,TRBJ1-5,TGTGCCAGCAGCCGAGAGGGTTATCAGCCCCAGCATTTT,CASSREGYQPQHF
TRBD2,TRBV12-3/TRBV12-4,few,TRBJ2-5,TGTGCCAGCAGTTCGGGGGGGGCTGGGGGAGAGACCCAGTACTTC,CASSSGGAGGETQYF
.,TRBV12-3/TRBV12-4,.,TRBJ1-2,TGTGCCAGCACTCAACAGGGATTTGGCTACACCTTC,CASTQQGFGYTF
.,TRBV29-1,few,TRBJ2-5,TGCAGCGTTGCCACACATTCCCAAGAGACCCAGTACTTC,CSVATHSQETQYF
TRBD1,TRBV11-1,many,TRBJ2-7,TGTGCCAGCAGCTTAGAAGGGGGCGGATACGAGCAGTACTTC,CASSLEGGGYEQYF
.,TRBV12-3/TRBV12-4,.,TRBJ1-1,TGTGCCAGCACCTTGGGGGGGGAAGCTTTCTTT,CASTLGGEAFF
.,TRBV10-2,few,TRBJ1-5,TGCGCCAGCAGTGAGGTCGGAACAGGGTGGGATCAGCCCCAGCATTTT,CASSEVGTGWDQPQHF
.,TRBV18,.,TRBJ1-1,TGTGCCAGCTCTCCCCAGCTGGGCGGACTTGCTTTCTTT,CASSPQLGGLAFF